This paragraph reports one T cell receptor beta chain. Its matching antigen is unknown. The V end lost 3 bases, the J end lost 6 bases, and 12 bases lay between the germline ends. The CDR3 has 13 amino acids. This entry comes from a study of breast tumors, draining lymph nodes, adjacent tissues. MiXCR, run by TCRdb on the multiplex PCR reads, gives a single entry per CDR3 protein. The repertoire holds around 130,000 distinct CDR3 sequences, with approximately 29% as singletons. Study findings and constraints: Compared with lymph nodes, tumors were less diverse; compared with nontumor tissue, more. The data were judged consistent with most tumor T cells coming from lymph node and expanding in tumor. Tumor and nontumor repertoires were significantly more similar in luminal-like than in basal-like breast cancer.

Breast cancer patients provided tissue from their axillary draining lymph nodes. The chain recombines TRBV12-3 or TRBV12-4 with TRBJ2-7; D might be TRBD2 (7 bases). The sample comprised axillary lymph node tissue. The TCR sequence derives from a female donor with breast cancer. Some clones in this sample may be carry-over from other donors' samples. CDR3 sequence: CASSLWGGSEQYV. The CDR3 DNA sequence: TGTGCCAGCAGTTTGTGGGGGGGCTCCGAGCAGTACGTC.